The 30 T cell receptor beta chains given below trace back to one sample, sequenced in a study of cytomegalovirus exposure and HLA in healthy donors. Primers included in the PCR were 60 Vbeta and 13 Jbeta primers. Repertoires were generated with immunoSEQ multiplex PCR, while TCRdb's copy carries only in-frame clones and drops some. In the table there are about 160,000 clones, about 82% of which are singletons. Sequenced: PBMCs. All receptors derive from a female donor in good health and CMV-seronegative.

A remark on this clone: Sequence at one end of the junction differs from germline and may be a read error. The genes are TRBV7-9 and TRBJ2-7; 7 bases match TRBD1. The length of the CDR3 is 15 residues. Germline values: CDR1 SEHNR, CDR2 FQNEAQ (reference sequence). This chain's CDR3 is CSSSPYRDSFYEQYF. DNA for the CDR3: TGTTCCAGCAGCCCCTACAGGGACAGCTTCTACGAGCAGTACTTC.

The chain recombines TRBV19 with TRBJ1-6, with 12 bases matching TRBD1. With 6 bases clipped from V and 7 bases from J, the junction kept 4 bases outside the gene matches. Germline values: CDR1 LNHDA, CDR2 SQIVND (reference sequence). The length of the CDR3 is 15 residues. The CDR3 reads CASSPGQGANSPLHF. The CDR3 nucleotides are TGTGCCAGTAGCCCGGGACAGGGGGCGAATTCACCCCTCCACTTT.

The sample holds one count of this clone. The chain uses TRBV5-1 and TRBJ2-5; D is perhaps TRBD2 (5 bases). V was clipped by 0 bases and J by 2 bases, with 11 bases between them. In germline, CDR1 is SGHRS, CDR2 YFSETQ. This CDR3 comprises 15 residues. CDR3 nucleotide sequence: TGCGCCAGCAGCTTGGAACTAGATCGACAAGAGACCCAGTACTTC. Translation gives CASSLELDRQETQYF. Full variable domain (rest looked up from reference TRBV5-1 and TRBJ2-5): KAGVTQTPRYLIKTRGQQVTLSCSPISGHRSVSWYQQTPGQGLQFLFEYFSETQRNKGNFPGRFSGRQFSNSRSEMNVSTLELGDSALYLCASSLELDRQETQYFGPGTRLLVL.

This clone was seen a handful of times. The rearrangement joins TRBV28 to TRBJ1-2; unclear D gene. The germline gives CDR1 MDHEN, CDR2 SYDVKM. The V end was cut by 2 bases, the J end by 4 bases, with 26 bases between. This CDR3 is 19 amino acids long. CDR3 residues: CASSLPSRTAPGAGYGYTF. DNA of the CDR3: TGTGCCAGCAGTTTACCCTCACGTACGGCCCCAGGCGCGGGCTATGGCTACACCTTC.

The table lists this clone with a few counts. The chain has TRBV27 and TRBJ1-4; 7 bases fit TRBD1. This CDR3 has 14 amino acids. Germline values: CDR1 MNHEY, CDR2 SMNVEV (reference sequence). Losses at the gene ends were 7 bases for V and 7 bases for J; bases not matched to a gene: 9. The CDR3, as DNA: TGTGCCAGCACCGGCGTGGGACAGCCTGAAAAACTGTTTTTT. This gives the protein CASTGVGQPEKLFF.

The J gene is TRBJ2-1, the V gene TRBV4-3, with TRBD2 identical over 7 bases. There are 14 residues in the CDR3. Germline values: CDR1 LGHNA, CDR2 YSLEER. Trimming at V came to 3 bases and at J to 12 bases, leaving 11 bases not matched to a gene. The CDR3 here is CASSQEPGGFRQFF. DNA for the CDR3: TGCGCCAGCAGCCAGGAGCCGGGGGGATTCCGGCAGTTCTTC.

The gene calls are TRBV9 and TRBJ2-3, with 11 bases fitting TRBD2. The CDR3 loop spans 18 amino acids. CDR1 is SGDLS, CDR2 YYNGEE, per germline. Germline trimming cut 3 bases from V and 0 bases from J; bases unmatched to any gene: 9. The CDR3: CASSAMGLAATSTDTQYF. DNA for the CDR3: TGTGCCAGCAGCGCGATGGGACTAGCGGCAACTAGCACAGATACGCAGTATTTT. The full variable domain, completed using reference TRBV9 and TRBJ2-3, is DSGVTQTPKHLITATGQRVTLRCSPRSGDLSVYWYQQSLDQGLQFLIQYYNGEERAKGNILERFSAQQFPDLHSELNLSSLELGDSALYFCASSAMGLAATSTDTQYFGPGTRLTVL.

This clone was seen more than once but under ten times. The CDR3 DNA reads as TGTGCCAGCAGTGCCGGGACAGGGGGGGCTTTCTTT. This codes for CASSAGTGGAFF. The chain has TRBV2 and TRBJ1-1; 11 positions match TRBD1. Losses at the gene ends were 4 bases for V and 11 bases for J; bases not matched to a gene: 3. The germline CDR1 and CDR2 sequences are SNHLY and FYNNEI. The CDR3 has 12 residues.

The chain recombines TRBV5-1 with TRBJ1-1, with 11 bases matching TRBD1. The CDR3 contains 17 residues. Germline CDR1 reads SGHRS; CDR2 reads YFSETQ. With 3 bases clipped from V and 1 base from J, the junction kept 8 bases outside the gene matches. The CDR3 spells CASSSRGTGGGNTEAFF. Here the CDR3 DNA reads TGCGCCAGCAGCTCGCGAGGGACAGGGGGGGGGAACACTGAAGCTTTCTTT.

The chain has TRBV18 and TRBJ2-1, with TRBD1 matching 8 bases. Trimming removed 4 bases from V and 10 bases from J; junction bases left unmatched: 6. The CDR3 contains 13 residues. Per germline, CDR1 KGHSH and CDR2 LQKENI. The CDR3 nucleotides are TGTGCCAGCTCACTTTTCGACAGGGGAGAGCAGTTCTTC. Its translation is CASSLFDRGEQFF. Full variable domain (remainder filled in from reference TRBV18 and TRBJ2-1): NAGVMQNPRHLVRRRGQEARLRCSPMKGHSHVYWYRQLPEEGLKFMVYLQKENIIDESGMPKERFSAEFPKEGPSILRIQQVVRGDSAAYFCASSLFDRGEQFFGPGTRLTVL.

This chain uses TRBV19 with TRBJ1-1; 7 bases map to TRBD1. The CDR3 length is 14 residues. From germline, CDR1 is LNHDA and CDR2 SQIVND (reference sequence). The V segment lost 5 bases and the J segment 5 bases; nucleotides outside the gene matches: 8. This chain's CDR3 is CASSLTGQRTEAFF. As DNA, the CDR3 is TGTGCCAGTAGTCTCACGGGACAGAGGACTGAAGCTTTCTTT.

V gene TRBV5-6 combines with J gene TRBJ1-1; unclear D gene. This CDR3 comprises 15 residues. Germline V CDR1 and CDR2: SGHDT, YYEEEE. Trimming took 0 bases from V and 1 from J, leaving 10 bases between them. Here the CDR3 DNA reads TGTGCCAGCAGCTTGGTGGGAGGGTCGAACACTGAAGCTTTCTTT. The encoded protein is CASSLVGGSNTEAFF.

The chain combines TRBV7-2 with TRBJ2-5, with TRBD1 matching over 7 bases. The CDR3 runs 14 residues. The V and J ends lost 5 bases and 4 bases, in that order; junction bases with no gene match: 7. Germline CDR1 reads SGHTA; CDR2 reads FQGNSA. CDR3 bases: TGTGCCAGCAGCCCGTGGACAGGAGGAGAGACCCAGTACTTC. Amino acids: CASSPWTGGETQYF.

Comment on this clone: Additional DNA sequences in this sample encode the identical CDR3. The chain is built from TRBV7-2 and TRBJ2-7; 8 bases agree with TRBD2. This CDR3 contains 15 residues. V lost 1 base to trimming and J lost 4 bases; unmatched junction nucleotides: 6. Per the germline V gene, CDR1 is SGHTA and CDR2 is FQGNSA. The CDR3 is CASSLVAGGSYEQYF. In DNA, the CDR3 is TGTGCCAGCAGCTTAGTGGCGGGAGGTTCTTACGAGCAGTACTTC.

This clone was seen more than once but under ten times. This chain connects TRBV30 to TRBJ1-5; 7 bases align to TRBD1. The CDR3 covers 14 residues. Germline V gene sequence: CDR1 GTSNPN, CDR2 SVGIG (reference sequence). V was pared by 4 bases and J by 2 bases, with 5 bases of the junction left unmatched. The CDR3 DNA reads TGTGCCTGGACCGACAGGGTGGGCAATCAGCCCCAGCATTTT. Its translation is CAWTDRVGNQPQHF. The full variable domain, rest sourced from reference TRBV30 and TRBJ1-5, is SQTIHQWPATLVQPVGSPLSLECTVEGTSNPNLYWYRQAAGRGLQLLFYSVGIGQISSEVPQNLSASRPQDRQFILSSKKLLLSDSGFYLCAWTDRVGNQPQHFGDGTRLSIL.

As concerns this clone: One end of the junction is discordant with germline, which a read error may explain. V gene TRBV19 combines with J gene TRBJ1-5, with D possibly being TRBD1 (5 bases). The CDR3 has 14 amino acids. Germline values: CDR1 LNHDA, CDR2 SQIVND (reference sequence). CDR3 DNA sequence: TGTGCCAGTAGTTTAGACAGAACCTATCAGCCCCAGCATTTT. Protein: CASSLDRTYQPQHF. The variable domain in full, completed from reference TRBV19 and TRBJ1-5, reads DGGITQSPKYLFRKEGQNVTLSCEQNLNHDAMYWYRQDPGQGLRLIYYSQIVNDFQKGDIAEGYSVSREKKESFPLTVTSAQKNPTAFYLCASSLDRTYQPQHFGDGTRLSIL.

This clone was picked up one time. The V call is TRBV4-2, the J call TRBJ1-1; TRBD1 matches at 8 bases. The V segment lost 4 bases and the J segment 2 bases; nucleotides outside the gene matches: 3. Germline assignment: CDR1 LGHNA and CDR2 YNFKEQ. The CDR3 runs 14 residues. The CDR3 spells CASSLDRANTEAFF. Here the CDR3 DNA reads TGTGCCAGCAGCCTGGACAGGGCAAACACTGAAGCTTTCTTT.

This clone was seen a single time. This chain joins TRBV7-2 and TRBJ2-3; the match to TRBD2 covers 12 bases. From germline, CDR1 is SGHTA and CDR2 FQGNSA. With V trimmed by 3 bases and J by 6 bases, 4 bases remained unmatched. This CDR3 has 15 residues. For the CDR3, the DNA is TGTGCCAGCAGCTTTCGGACTAGCGGGATGGATACGCAGTATTTT. Translating it yields CASSFRTSGMDTQYF. Together with reference TRBV7-2 and TRBJ2-3, the CDR3 gives the full variable domain: GAGVSQSPSNKVTEKGKDVELRCDPISGHTALYWYRQSLGQGLEFLIYFQGNSAPDKSGLPSDRFSAERTGGSVSTLTIQRTQQEDSAVYLCASSFRTSGMDTQYFGPGTRLTVL.

The chain joins TRBV7-6 to TRBJ2-5; D perhaps matches TRBD1 (6 bases). The CDR3 runs to 14 residues. The germline V gene encodes CDR1 SGHVS and CDR2 FNYEAQ. V lost 4 bases and J 1 base, leaving 10 bases between the germline ends. In DNA form, the CDR3 reads TGTGCCAGCAGCTCCAGGACAGCCCAAGAGACCCAGTACTTC. As protein: CASSSRTAQETQYF.

This chain links TRBV7-3 with TRBJ1-1, with D uncertain. The V gene's germline CDR1 is SGHTA and CDR2 FQGTGA. The CDR3 length is 13 residues. V lost 4 bases to trimming and J lost 4 bases, with 10 bases between them. CDR3 sequence: CASSSDAGTEAFF. The CDR3 bases are TGTGCCAGCAGCTCGGACGCGGGCACTGAAGCTTTCTTT.

For the CDR3, the DNA is TGTGCCAGCAGCACCCTTCACGGACAGCTGAACACCGGGGAGCTGTTTTTT. Translating gives CASSTLHGQLNTGELFF. The J gene is TRBJ2-2, the V gene TRBV7-2, with a weak D call TRBD1 (6 bases). CDR1 SGHTA and CDR2 FQGNSA come from the germline V gene. This CDR3 has 17 amino acids. V shed 5 bases and J shed 1 base, with 17 bases lying between them.

The rearrangement links TRBV28 to TRBJ1-5; TRBD1 matches 8 bases. Trimming at V came to 5 bases and at J to 7 bases, leaving 7 bases not matched to a gene. CDR3 length: 14 residues. Germline lookup yields CDR1 MDHEN and CDR2 SYDVKM. The CDR3 protein is CASSLDRGGQPQHF. In nucleotides, the CDR3 is TGTGCCAGCAGTCTCGACAGGGGTGGCCAGCCCCAGCATTTT.

The V gene is TRBV15, the J gene TRBJ1-6; 7 nucleotides match TRBD1. Germline V gene data show CDR1 as LNHNV and CDR2 as YYDKDF (reference sequence). This CDR3 contains 17 residues. With V trimmed by 5 bases and J by 0 bases, 7 bases remained unmatched. CDR3 sequence reads: CATSVGQLSSYNSPLHF. Here the CDR3 DNA reads TGTGCCACCAGCGTGGGACAGCTGAGCTCCTATAATTCACCCCTCCACTTT.

The chain's CDR3 is CASSMGRQRGNIQYF. The DNA for the CDR3 is TGTGCCAGTAGTATGGGGCGACAGAGGGGGAACATTCAGTACTTC. The gene calls are TRBV19 and TRBJ2-4; tentative D call: TRBD1 (6 bases). This CDR3 spans 15 amino acids. The germline gives CDR1 LNHDA, CDR2 SQIVND (reference sequence). Trimming removed 3 bases at V and 7 bases at J, with 16 bases between.

The chain has TRBV28 and TRBJ2-5; a possible D gene is TRBD2 (5 bases). Germline loops: CDR1 MDHEN, CDR2 SYDVKM. The length of the CDR3 is 13 residues. With 5 bases removed from V and 4 bases from J, the gap between germline ends came to 11 bases. CDR3 bases: TGTGCCAGCAGTCCACTCACTAGAGAGACCCAGTACTTC. The encoded protein is CASSPLTRETQYF.

The V and J genes are TRBV5-1 and TRBJ2-7, with D maybe TRBD2 (6 bases). The germline CDR1 and CDR2 sequences are SGHRS and YFSETQ. Trimming removed 0 bases from V and 6 bases from J, with 22 bases in between. The CDR3 runs 17 residues. CDR3: CASSLEPTGRPRGEQYF. The CDR3 coding sequence is TGCGCCAGCAGCTTGGAACCGACGGGGAGGCCGAGAGGCGAGCAGTACTTC.

The rearrangement links TRBV10-3 to TRBJ2-3; D remains ambiguous. The V gene lost 4 bases and the J gene lost 0 bases, with 11 bases spanning the gap. The germline gives CDR1 ENHRY, CDR2 SYGVKD. The CDR3 loop spans 15 amino acids. The CDR3 loop is CAISVFATSTDTQYF. Here the CDR3 DNA reads TGTGCCATCAGTGTATTTGCGACTAGCACAGATACGCAGTATTTT.

The V and J genes are TRBV7-2 and TRBJ1-2, with TRBD1 matching 7 bases. The CDR3 has 14 residues. Germline lookup yields CDR1 SGHTA and CDR2 FQGNSA. V was clipped by 5 bases and J by 5 bases; unmatched bases: 8. The CDR3: CASSKGQVGYGYTF. CDR3 DNA: TGTGCCAGCAGCAAAGGACAGGTCGGATATGGCTACACCTTC.

This clone showed up just a few times. This chain uses TRBV28 with TRBJ1-2, with D possibly TRBD1 on 5 matching bases. The CDR3 sequence is 12 residues long. Trimming took 6 bases from V and 6 from J, leaving 11 bases between them. Germline loops: CDR1 MDHEN, CDR2 SYDVKM. In DNA form, the CDR3 reads TGTGCCAGCAGCGGGGCGGGGGATGGCTACACCTTC. Translating gives CASSGAGDGYTF.

The chain links TRBV7-2 to TRBJ2-7; D may be TRBD1 (5 bases). The CDR3 is made up of 14 amino acids. Trimming cost V 0 bases and J 2 bases, with 8 bases left between them. Germline lookup yields CDR1 SGHTA and CDR2 FQGNSA. For the CDR3, the DNA is TGTGCCAGCAGCTTAGCCGCAGGGACCTACGAGCAGTACTTC. It is translated as CASSLAAGTYEQYF.